This T cell receptor (beta chain) was recorded in a study of T-cell memory formation after mild COVID-19. Broader study findings: For contracting clones, CD4+ ones sat mainly in CM and EM, CD8+ in EMRA. Memory sampled before infection contained some responding clones, suggesting cross-reactive memory joined.

Each CDR3 protein is one row after TCRdb ran MiXCR on the 5' RACE reads. Counted here are under 300,000 distinct CDR3 sequences, 8.2% occurring once; the ten biggest clones make up roughly 22%. Concerning this clonotype: What it binds is not known.

The sequence derives from a man aged 18 to 30 who had mild COVID-19 (a few samples of this study predate the infection). Cell type and time point are not known. The sequencing input was PBMCs or a T cell subset sorted from them (not recorded which).

The CDR3: CASKVNNEQFF. The CDR3, as DNA: TGTGCCAGCAAGGTTAACAATGAGCAGTTCTTC. The chain couples TRBV2 to TRBJ2-1; D uncertain. Germline CDR1 reads SNHLY; CDR2 reads FYNNEI. With 7 bases removed from V and 5 bases from J, the gap between germline ends came to 6 bases. This CDR3 has 11 amino acids.